A selection of T cell receptor beta chains follows, all from one sample in a study of vaccination and CD4 T cells after COVID-19. These receptors' targets are unknown. TCRdb called the PCR reads again in MiXCR, with one record for every CDR3 protein. The sample lists some 16,000 distinct CDR3 sequences; 38% were seen once. Sequencing input: CD4+ T cells from blood, cultured in vitro. Every receptor here comes from a human donor who had recovered from COVID-19. Both conserved end residues are part of each CDR3. D genes are given only for firm matches. Some rows mark clone size as missing; the rest say once, few, many or name a class of expanded clone.

j_call,clone_size,v_call,d_call,cdr3_nt,cdr3_aa
TRBJ2-2,-,TRBV28,-,TGTGCCAGCAGTTCGGGCAGGGCAGACACCGGGGAGCTGTTTTTT,CASSSGRADTGELFF
TRBJ1-1,-,TRBV12-3/TRBV12-4,-,TGTGCCAGCAGTTTAGGGCACTTGGGGGAAACTGAAGCTTTCTTT,CASSLGHLGETEAFF
TRBJ2-5,-,TRBV24-1,-,TGTGCCACCAGTGACTCGTTTCCGCGGGGAGAGACCCAGTACTTC,CATSDSFPRGETQYF
TRBJ2-5,-,TRBV12-3/TRBV12-4,TRBD2,TGTGCCAGCAGTTTATGGGGGGGAGAGACCCAGTACTTC,CASSLWGGETQYF
TRBJ2-2,-,TRBV5-8,TRBD2,TGTGCCAGCAGCTTGCTAACAGGTGCACTAGCGGGAGGGCCCGGGGAGCTGTTTTTT,CASSLLTGALAGGPGELFF
TRBJ1-1,few,TRBV7-2,-,TGTGCCAGCAGCTTAGTCCCACACTGGGGACAGAACACTGAAGCTTTCTTT,CASSLVPHWGQNTEAFF
TRBJ1-5,few,TRBV20-1,TRBD1,TGCAGTGCTAATACTCAGGGGGCCGGCAATCAGCCCCAGCATTTT,CSANTQGAGNQPQHF
TRBJ1-6,medium-sized,TRBV6-4,-,TGTGCCAGCAGTGAAGGGGAAAGTTCACCCCTCCACTTT,CASSEGESSPLHF
TRBJ2-4,-,TRBV20-1,-,TGCAGTGCGCGAGGCCAGTTGGGCAAAAACATTCAGTACTTC,CSARGQLGKNIQYF
TRBJ2-7,-,TRBV18,-,TGTGCCAGCTCACCACGTCCCAACTACGAGCAGTACTTC,CASSPRPNYEQYF
TRBJ2-1,-,TRBV10-3,TRBD1,TGTGCCAGCGGGACAGGCCCGTACAATGAGCAGTTCTTC,CASGTGPYNEQFF
TRBJ1-4,-,TRBV7-6,TRBD1,TGTGCCAGCAGCTTCGGGACAGCAAATGAAAAACTGTTTTTT,CASSFGTANEKLFF
TRBJ1-5,few,TRBV19,-,TGTGCCAGTAGCCATGCATTAGGGGGCAATCAGCCCCAGCATTTT,CASSHALGGNQPQHF
TRBJ1-2,-,TRBV19,-,TGTGCCAGTAAGTCGGGAGGAGATGGGTCTGGCTACACCTTC,CASKSGGDGSGYTF
TRBJ2-7,few,TRBV5-1,TRBD1,TGCGCCAGCAGCCTCATCGGTCAGGGGGCCGACGAGCAGTACTTC,CASSLIGQGADEQYF
TRBJ1-6,few,TRBV10-3,TRBD1,TGTGCCATCAGCCTGGGACAGTATAATTCACCCCTCCACTTT,CAISLGQYNSPLHF
TRBJ2-4,-,TRBV6-1,-,TGTGCCAGCTTAGCCAAAAACATTCAGTACTTC,CASLAKNIQYF
TRBJ1-5,medium-sized,TRBV20-1,-,TGCAGTGCAAAGGACGGTAGCAATCAGCCCCAGCATTTT,CSAKDGSNQPQHF
TRBJ1-1,-,TRBV29-1,TRBD1,TGCAGCGTTGAACACAGGGGAAACACTGAAGCTTTCTTT,CSVEHRGNTEAFF
TRBJ2-2,once,TRBV4-1,TRBD2,TGCGCCAGCAGCGGGCTAGCGGGAAACACCGGGGAGCTGTTTTTT,CASSGLAGNTGELFF
TRBJ2-4,few,TRBV15,-,TGTGCCACCACCCAGGGGTTTGGAAACATTCAGTACTTC,CATTQGFGNIQYF
TRBJ1-5,-,TRBV20-1,-,TGCAGTGCTGTTATTGGGGGCGGACAGCCCCAGCATTTT,CSAVIGGGQPQHF
TRBJ2-2,once,TRBV5-1,-,TGCGCCAGCAGCTTGGTCTGGAACACCGGGGAGCTGTTTTTT,CASSLVWNTGELFF
TRBJ2-1,-,TRBV6-5,TRBD2,TGTGCCAGCAGTTACCTTAGCGGGAGGGCCTGGAATGAGCAGTTCTTC,CASSYLSGRAWNEQFF
TRBJ2-5,-,TRBV7-6,TRBD2,TGTGCCAGCAGCTTCACGAACCCGATACTAGCGGACTGGGGAGAGACCCAGTACTTC,CASSFTNPILADWGETQYF
TRBJ1-1,few,TRBV7-9,-,TGTGCCAGCAGCTGGACGGTGAACACTGAAGCTTTCTTT,CASSWTVNTEAFF
TRBJ2-5,few,TRBV12-3/TRBV12-4,-,TGTGCCAGCAGCCTCGGGTTCCAAGAGACCCAGTACTTC,CASSLGFQETQYF
TRBJ1-2,-,TRBV7-2,TRBD1,TGTGCCAGCAGCTTAGGACAGGGGGACTATGGCTACACCTTC,CASSLGQGDYGYTF
TRBJ2-1,few,TRBV6-1,TRBD2,TGTGCCAGCAGGTCCGGGACTAGCGGGAGGGACGAGCAGTTCTTC,CASRSGTSGRDEQFF
TRBJ2-1,few,TRBV7-6,-,TGTGCCAGCAGCTCATCGGCCAGGGGAGGGAACAATGAGCAGTTCTTC,CASSSSARGGNNEQFF
TRBJ1-1,few,TRBV7-2,TRBD1,TGTGCCAGCAGTTATAACAACAGGGGTGGCACTGAAGCTTTCTTT,CASSYNNRGGTEAFF
TRBJ2-7,-,TRBV3-1,-,TGTGCCAGCAGCCAAGAGGGGTACGAGCAGTACTTC,CASSQEGYEQYF
TRBJ1-2,-,TRBV19,-,TGTGCCAGTAGTATCGTGGGGGCCGGCGGCGGCTACACCTTC,CASSIVGAGGGYTF
TRBJ2-5,-,TRBV4-1,-,TGCGCCAGCAGCCGACTAGTTGTGGAGACCCAGTACTTC,CASSRLVVETQYF
TRBJ2-7,-,TRBV20-1,TRBD2,TGCAGTGCTAGTGGGGGACTAGTAGTGGACGAGCAGTACTTC,CSASGGLVVDEQYF
TRBJ2-1,-,TRBV20-1,TRBD2,TGCAGTGCTCAGCCCGGGACTAGGAGCAATGAGCAGTTCTTC,CSAQPGTRSNEQFF
TRBJ2-7,-,TRBV20-1,-,TGCAGTGCTAGATTGTTTACCTACGAGCAGTACTTC,CSARLFTYEQYF
TRBJ2-3,-,TRBV9,-,TGTGCCAGCAGCGTAGCTGGAGGCATCACAGATACGCAGTATTTT,CASSVAGGITDTQYF
TRBJ1-2,few,TRBV7-9,-,TGTGCCAGCAGTTCCCGGGACGGTACGGGCTACACCTTC,CASSSRDGTGYTF
TRBJ1-5,-,TRBV28,-,TGTGCCAGCAGGTACGGAGGGTTTCGTGTGGACAATCAGCCCCAGCATTTT,CASRYGGFRVDNQPQHF
TRBJ2-3,few,TRBV27,-,TGTGCCAGCAGTAGGGGCACAGATACGCAGTATTTT,CASSRGTDTQYF
TRBJ1-6,-,TRBV7-3,TRBD1,TGTGCCAGCAGCTTTACAGGGGATTCACCCCTCCACTTT,CASSFTGDSPLHF
TRBJ2-7,few,TRBV15,TRBD2,TGTGCCACCAGCGGAGGACTAGGTCCCTACGAGCAGTACTTC,CATSGGLGPYEQYF